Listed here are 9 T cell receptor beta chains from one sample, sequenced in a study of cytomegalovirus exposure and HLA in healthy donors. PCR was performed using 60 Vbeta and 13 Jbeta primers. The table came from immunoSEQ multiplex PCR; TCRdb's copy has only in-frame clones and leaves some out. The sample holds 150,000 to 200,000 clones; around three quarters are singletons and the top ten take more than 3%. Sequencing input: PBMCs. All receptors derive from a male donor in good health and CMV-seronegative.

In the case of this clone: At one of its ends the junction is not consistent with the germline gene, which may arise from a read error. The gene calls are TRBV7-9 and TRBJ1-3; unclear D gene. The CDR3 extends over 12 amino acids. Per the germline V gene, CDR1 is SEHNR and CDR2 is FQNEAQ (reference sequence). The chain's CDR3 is CSSSSTGNTIYF. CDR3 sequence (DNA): TGTTCCAGCAGCTCCACAGGAAACACCATATATTTT.

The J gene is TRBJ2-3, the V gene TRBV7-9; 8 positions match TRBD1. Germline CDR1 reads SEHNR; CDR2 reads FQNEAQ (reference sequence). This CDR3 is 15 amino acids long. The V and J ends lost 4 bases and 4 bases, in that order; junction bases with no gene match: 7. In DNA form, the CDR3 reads TGTGCCAGCAGCTCCTCAGGGGGCCAGGCAGATACGCAGTATTTT. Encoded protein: CASSSSGGQADTQYF.

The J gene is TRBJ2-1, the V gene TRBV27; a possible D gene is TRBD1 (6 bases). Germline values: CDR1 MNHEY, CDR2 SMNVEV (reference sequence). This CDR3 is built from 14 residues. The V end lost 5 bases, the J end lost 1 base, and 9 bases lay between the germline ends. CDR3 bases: TGTGCCAGCAGTGCGGACAGTTCCTACAATGAGCAGTTCTTC. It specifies CASSADSSYNEQFF.

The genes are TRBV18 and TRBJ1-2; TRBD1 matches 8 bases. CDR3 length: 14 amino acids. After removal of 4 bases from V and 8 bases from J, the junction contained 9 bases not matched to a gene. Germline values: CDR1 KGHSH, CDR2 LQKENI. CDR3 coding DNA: TGTGCCAGCTCACAATGGACAGGGTCAGACGGCTACACCTTC. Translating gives CASSQWTGSDGYTF. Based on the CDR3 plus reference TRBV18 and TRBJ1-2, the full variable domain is NAGVMQNPRHLVRRRGQEARLRCSPMKGHSHVYWYRQLPEEGLKFMVYLQKENIIDESGMPKERFSAEFPKEGPSILRIQQVVRGDSAAYFCASSQWTGSDGYTFGSGTRLTVV.

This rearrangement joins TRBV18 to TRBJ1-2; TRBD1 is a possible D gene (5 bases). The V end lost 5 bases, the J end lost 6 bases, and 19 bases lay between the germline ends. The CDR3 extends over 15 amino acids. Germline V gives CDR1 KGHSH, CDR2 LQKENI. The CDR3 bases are TGTGCCAGCTCAACCAGGGCAGGGAAAAGGGATGGCTACACCTTC. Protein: CASSTRAGKRDGYTF.

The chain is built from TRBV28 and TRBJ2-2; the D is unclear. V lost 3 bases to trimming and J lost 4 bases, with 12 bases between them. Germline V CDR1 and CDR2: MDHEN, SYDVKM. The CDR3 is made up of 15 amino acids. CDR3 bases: TGTGCCAGCAGTTTTTCTGGGTACAGCACCGGGGAGCTGTTTTTT. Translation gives CASSFSGYSTGELFF.

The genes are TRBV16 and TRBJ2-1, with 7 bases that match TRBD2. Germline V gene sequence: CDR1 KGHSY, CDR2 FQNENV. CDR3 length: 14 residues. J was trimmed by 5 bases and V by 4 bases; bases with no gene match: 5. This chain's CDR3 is CASSLDGRNNEQFF. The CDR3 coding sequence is TGTGCCAGCAGCCTCGACGGGAGGAACAATGAGCAGTTCTTC.

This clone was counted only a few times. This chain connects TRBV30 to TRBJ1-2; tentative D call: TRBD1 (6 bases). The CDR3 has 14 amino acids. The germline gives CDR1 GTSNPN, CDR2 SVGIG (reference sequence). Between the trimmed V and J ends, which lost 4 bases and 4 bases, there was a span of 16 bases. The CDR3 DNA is TGTGCCTGGATGGGGGGGCAGAGGAGCTATGGCTACACCTTC. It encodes CAWMGGQRSYGYTF.

The CDR3 DNA reads as TGTGCCAGCATACTGGACAGGGGAGGAAATCAGCCCCAGCATTTT. As protein: CASILDRGGNQPQHF. The rearrangement links TRBV2 to TRBJ1-5; TRBD1 agrees at 9 bases. Germline V gene sequence: CDR1 SNHLY, CDR2 FYNNEI. Germline trimming cut 7 bases from V and 4 bases from J; bases unmatched to any gene: 8. CDR3 size: 15 residues.